This TCR beta chain was captured by sequencing in a study of CD8+ T cells in alopecia areata. This clone was seen a handful of times. Its antigen is not known. Study-wide findings and caveats: It was less clear whether patients shared TCRs than it was in mice, possibly because of HLA. Higher clonality than in normal scalp was seen in lesional scalp, especially alopecia totalis/universalis.

This CDR3 has 16 amino acids. Trimming took off 4 bases at V and 1 base at J, with 17 bases between the two ends. Germline CDR1 is SQVTM and CDR2 is ANQGSEA. Sequencing relied on a cDNA template that was reverse transcribed from extracted RNA. The repertoire was sequenced with immunoSEQ multiplex PCR; TCRdb's copy has only in-frame clones and lacks some. This table holds about 200,000 clones, just over 55% found once. The source of this sequence is a human donor in good health. The V and J genes are TRBV29-1 and TRBJ2-1; possible D gene TRBD2, 5 bases. The material sequenced was CD8+ T cells sorted from blood. CDR3 DNA sequence: TGCAGCGTTGGGCGGGCAGGCGGTAGTTCCTACAATGAGCAGTTCTTC. As protein: CSVGRAGGSSYNEQFF.